A single sample gave rise to the 29 T cell receptor beta chains below, sequenced in a study of T-cell memory formation after mild COVID-19 (dated by TCRdb to the early 2020s). The library was prepared using 5' RACE. Sequencing relied on an Illumina NovaSeq 6000. TCRdb redid the processing of the public reads, applying fastp at Q25 and MiXCR, and retained in-frame beta chains. Duplicate CDR3 protein sequences are folded into a single record with the most common DNA and genes. This sample holds around 250,000 distinct CDR3 sequences; over 9% were observed only once. The top ten hold around 21% of the sample. Sequenced: PBMCs or a T cell subset sorted from them (not recorded which). These receptors came from a young man who had mild COVID-19 (a few samples of this study predate the infection). The sample titles of this study are shuffled in the database, so cell type and time point are left out; the donor was told from shared clones.

This clonotype has ten or more counts. V is TRBV3-1 and J is TRBJ1-5; D remains ambiguous. The V end was cut by 2 bases, the J end by 4 bases, with 9 bases between. Germline V CDR1 and CDR2: LGHDT, YNNKEL (reference sequence). CDR3 size: 14 residues. CDR3 coding DNA: TGTGCCAGCAGCCAACGGCGGTCGAATCAGCCCCAGCATTTT. This translates into CASSQRRSNQPQHF.

This clonotype was observed a few times. The chain combines TRBV9 with TRBJ2-2, with 10 bases identical to TRBD1. CDR1 and CDR2 (germline): SGDLS, YYNGEE. CDR3 length: 14 residues. V lost 5 bases, J lost 7 bases, and 5 bases stayed unmatched. The CDR3 is CASRRDRGDGELFF. CDR3 coding DNA: TGTGCCAGCAGAAGGGACAGGGGCGACGGGGAGCTGTTTTTT.

The sample holds a few counts of this clonotype. V usage is TRBV7-2 and J usage is TRBJ1-1, with D unresolved. The CDR3 has 14 amino acids. Trimming stripped 5 bases from V and 3 bases from J, with 13 bases between. Germline assignment: CDR1 SGHTA and CDR2 FQGNSA. In nucleotides, the CDR3 is TGTGCCAGCAGCCCACAAAGTGGAGACACTGAAGCTTTCTTT. Protein product: CASSPQSGDTEAFF.

The sample holds a few counts of this clonotype. The genes are TRBV5-1 and TRBJ1-5; the D gene is possibly TRBD1 (5 bases). Trimming shortened V by 0 bases and J by 7 bases, and 11 bases separated the two germline ends. The CDR3 sequence is 14 residues long. From germline, CDR1 is SGHRS and CDR2 YFSETQ. The CDR3 sequence: CASSLDGRVQPQHF. DNA for the CDR3: TGCGCCAGCAGCTTGGACGGCAGGGTACAGCCCCAGCATTTT.

A few counts support this clonotype. The chain combines TRBV20-1 with TRBJ2-1; 7 positions match TRBD1. Losses at the gene ends were 3 bases for V and 3 bases for J; bases not matched to a gene: 5. From germline, CDR1 is DFQATT and CDR2 SNEGSKA (reference sequence). The CDR3 length is 14 residues. CDR3 bases: TGCAGTGCTAGGAAGACAGGGAACTACAATGAGCAGTTCTTC. The encoded protein is CSARKTGNYNEQFF.

This clonotype appeared once. This sequence may be a read error, since a much larger clone differs from it by one base. The chain combines TRBV6-6 with TRBJ2-5; 7 bases match TRBD1. This CDR3 is 16 amino acids long. In germline, CDR1 is MNHNY, CDR2 SVGAGI (reference sequence). V shed 5 bases, J shed 5 bases, and the junction held 14 bases outside the gene matches. The CDR3 is CASSKGQSISHETQYF. CDR3 bases: TGTGCCAGCAGTAAGGGACAGTCAATCTCCCATGAGACCCAGTACTTC.

This clonotype was counted ten times or more. The rearrangement uses TRBV4-1 and TRBJ2-2, with 10 positions matching TRBD1. The CDR3 has 12 residues. Germline assignment: CDR1 MGHRA and CDR2 YSYEKL. The DNA for the CDR3 is TGCGGACAGGGGGCGGTAAACGGGGAGCTGTTTTTT. This encodes CGQGAVNGELFF.

This chain links TRBV7-2 with TRBJ1-5; 7 bases line up with TRBD1. V gave up 5 bases and J gave up 7 bases; unmatched junction bases: 11. The CDR3 spans 15 residues. In germline, CDR1 is SGHTA, CDR2 FQGNSA. This CDR3 reads CASSRQGSSGQPQHF. Written as DNA, the CDR3 is TGTGCCAGCAGCCGACAGGGCAGCTCGGGACAGCCCCAGCATTTT.

This clonotype occurred many times. The chain is built from TRBV7-8 and TRBJ2-3, with D unclear. V was trimmed by 4 bases and J by 6 bases, leaving 11 bases between them. The CDR3 is 13 amino acids. Germline CDR1 SGHVS, CDR2 FQNEAQ. CDR3 in DNA: TGTGCCAGCAGCTCCTTGACTCGCGATACGCAGTATTTT. Amino acid sequence: CASSSLTRDTQYF.

The gene calls are TRBV29-1 and TRBJ2-1; D gene ambiguous. The germline gives CDR1 SQVTM, CDR2 ANQGSEA. The CDR3 totals 10 residues. Trimming took 6 bases from V and 9 from J, leaving 9 bases between them. The CDR3 spells CSVGTSEQFF. In DNA, the CDR3 is TGCAGCGTGGGAACCAGTGAGCAGTTCTTC.

Here the CDR3 DNA reads TGTGCCAGCAGCTTCGATGGCACTGAAGCTTTCTTT. Its protein is CASSFDGTEAFF. The V and J genes are TRBV7-9 and TRBJ1-1, with D uncertain. Trimming left V 3 bases short and J 4 bases short, with 6 bases between. The germline V gene has CDR1 SEHNR and CDR2 FQNEAQ (reference sequence). CDR3 length: 12 residues.

In this sample, this clonotype turned up many times. J is TRBJ1-3 and V is TRBV7-9; D unresolved. The V gene's germline CDR1 is SEHNR and CDR2 FQNEAQ (reference sequence). Trimming took 2 bases from V and 0 from J, leaving 11 bases between them. CDR3 length: 16 residues. The CDR3 loop reads CASSLRHKDSGNTIYF. CDR3 bases: TGTGCCAGCAGCTTACGCCACAAGGACTCTGGAAACACCATATATTTT.

By share of the sample, this clonotype is large. The chain links TRBV12-3 or TRBV12-4 to TRBJ2-2, with D unresolved. Trimming pared 7 bases from V and 2 bases from J, leaving 17 bases between. The CDR3 is 16 amino acids. The DNA of the CDR3 is TGTGCCAGCACACACCTTCGGAACATCAACACCGGGGAGCTGTTTTTT. This gives the protein CASTHLRNINTGELFF.

The chain combines TRBV6-5 with TRBJ2-3, with D uncertain. Per germline, CDR1 MNHEY and CDR2 SVGAGI. Deletions cut 0 bases from V and 4 bases from J, with 8 bases between. CDR3 length: 14 residues. The CDR3 nucleotides read TGTGCCAGCAGTTACTCGGTCCGGTCAGATACGCAGTATTTT. Protein sequence: CASSYSVRSDTQYF.

V and J are TRBV18 and TRBJ2-3; D remains ambiguous. Trimming removed 6 bases at V and 6 bases at J, with 13 bases between. From germline, CDR1 is KGHSH and CDR2 LQKENI. The CDR3 loop spans 13 amino acids. CDR3 nucleotide sequence: TGTGCCAGCTCGCCAGAGTTGTGGGATACGCAGTATTTT. Translated, it gives CASSPELWDTQYF.

This clonotype came up a few times. The chain employs TRBV6-2 or TRBV6-3 and TRBJ1-2, with 11 nucleotides matching TRBD1. J was trimmed by 0 bases and V by 2 bases; bases with no gene match: 8. This CDR3 is built from 18 residues. Germline CDR1 MNHEY, CDR2 SVGEGT. For the CDR3, the DNA is TGTGCCAGCAGTTACCCGGGACAGGGGGTTATGGCTAACTATGGCTACACCTTC. It is translated as CASSYPGQGVMANYGYTF.

This clonotype was counted at least ten times. The V and J genes are TRBV19 and TRBJ1-6, with 8 bases identical to TRBD1. The V and J ends lost 6 bases and 10 bases, in that order; junction bases with no gene match: 5. CDR3 length equals 13 residues. Germline V gene lookup returns CDR1 LNHDA and CDR2 SQIVND (reference sequence). CDR3 sequence reads: CASSQTGESPLHF. The CDR3 DNA reads TGTGCCAGTAGCCAGACAGGGGAATCACCCCTCCACTTT.

This clonotype was picked up many times. The chain has TRBV7-2 and TRBJ2-3; 9 nucleotides line up with TRBD2. Germline loops: CDR1 SGHTA, CDR2 FQGNSA. The trim removed 5 bases at V and 5 bases at J, leaving 11 bases unmatched. The CDR3 is 16 amino acids. CDR3 coding DNA: TGTGCCAGCAGCCCAGGGTGGCGGGGGGGAGGAGATACGCAGTATTTT. Translated: CASSPGWRGGGDTQYF.

This clonotype showed up just a few times. The CDR3 protein is CAIQQGIMNSPLHF. The CDR3 nucleotides are TGTGCCATCCAGCAGGGGATAATGAATTCACCCCTCCACTTT. J is TRBJ1-6 and V is TRBV7-2; possibly TRBD1 for D (6 bases). Germline lookup yields CDR1 SGHTA and CDR2 FQGNSA. CDR3 length: 14 amino acids. V was clipped by 10 bases and J by 7 bases, with 17 bases between them.

This clonotype showed up many times. The chain is built from TRBV5-1 and TRBJ2-5; tentatively, D is TRBD1 (6 bases). The CDR3 runs to 15 residues. V was clipped by 0 bases and J by 1 base, with 10 bases between them. The germline gives CDR1 SGHRS, CDR2 YFSETQ. CDR3 amino acids: CASSLGGGLQETQYF. In nucleotides, the CDR3 is TGCGCCAGCAGCTTGGGAGGGGGTCTCCAAGAGACCCAGTACTTC.

This clonotype was picked up many times. V usage is TRBV29-1 and J usage is TRBJ2-5; TRBD2 matches at 13 bases. This CDR3 is built from 14 residues. CDR1 and CDR2 (germline): SQVTM, ANQGSEA. The trim removed 7 bases at V and 5 bases at J, leaving 7 bases unmatched. The CDR3 here is CSATSTSGGETQYF. DNA of the CDR3: TGCAGCGCGACCTCGACTAGCGGGGGGGAGACCCAGTACTTC.

The genes are TRBV20-1 and TRBJ1-2; perhaps TRBD1 as D (5 bases). Trimming took 0 bases from V and 4 from J, leaving 18 bases between them. The CDR3 is 16 residues long. Germline V gene lookup returns CDR1 DFQATT and CDR2 SNEGSKA (reference sequence). CDR3 coding DNA: TGCAGTGCTAGAGACCGAGGGACCTTACCCCCCTATGGCTACACCTTC. Translated: CSARDRGTLPPYGYTF.

The chain links TRBV2 to TRBJ2-1; D unclear. Trimming removed 7 bases from V and 2 bases from J, with 9 bases in between. The CDR3 is made up of 13 amino acids. Germline CDR1 is SNHLY and CDR2 is FYNNEI. The DNA of the CDR3 is TGTGCCAGCATTCGAGATACCTACAATGAGCAGTTCTTC. Its protein product is CASIRDTYNEQFF.

The sample holds many counts of this clonotype. The rearrangement uses TRBV5-1 and TRBJ2-3; possible D gene TRBD2, 5 bases. V was pared by 0 bases and J by 3 bases, with 11 bases between. The germline V gene encodes CDR1 SGHRS and CDR2 YFSETQ. The CDR3 length is 15 residues. The CDR3 region has the DNA TGCGCCAGCAGCTTGGGATTTGCGGGTACAGATACGCAGTATTTT. It translates to CASSLGFAGTDTQYF. The whole variable domain, remainder taken from reference TRBV5-1 and TRBJ2-3, is KAGVTQTPRYLIKTRGQQVTLSCSPISGHRSVSWYQQTPGQGLQFLFEYFSETQRNKGNFPGRFSGRQFSNSRSEMNVSTLELGDSALYLCASSLGFAGTDTQYFGPGTRLTVL.

This clonotype has more than one count but fewer than ten. V and J are TRBV7-2 and TRBJ1-2; D is undetermined. Germline CDR1 and CDR2: SGHTA and FQGNSA. The CDR3 is 14 residues long. The ends were cut back, 2 bases at V and 6 bases at J, with 13 bases in the middle. The CDR3 here is CASSLTALAHGYTF. The CDR3 region has the DNA TGTGCCAGCAGCTTAACTGCGCTTGCCCATGGCTACACCTTC.

This clonotype has a handful of counts. The genes are TRBV20-1 and TRBJ2-1; 11 nucleotides match TRBD2. The V segment lost 0 bases and the J segment 4 bases; nucleotides outside the gene matches: 2. CDR1 and CDR2 (germline): DFQATT, SNEGSKA (reference sequence). This CDR3 has 15 amino acids. CDR3 protein: CSARDVAGGYNEQFF. The CDR3 region has the DNA TGCAGTGCTAGAGATGTAGCGGGGGGGTACAATGAGCAGTTCTTC.

The chain couples TRBV20-1 to TRBJ2-7, with a possible D match to TRBD2 (5 bases). V shed 5 bases and J shed 6 bases, with 11 bases lying between them. Germline-derived CDR1 and CDR2 are DFQATT and SNEGSKA (reference sequence). The CDR3 runs 11 residues. The CDR3 here is CSAGPGSEQYF. The CDR3 nucleotides read TGCAGTGCTGGGCCGGGGTCCGAGCAGTACTTC.

The table lists this clonotype with many counts. The chain couples TRBV7-9 to TRBJ2-5, with a possible D match to TRBD2 (6 bases). Looked up from germline, CDR1 is SEHNR and CDR2 is FQNEAQ (reference sequence). This CDR3 has 13 amino acids. V was cut by 3 bases and J by 3 bases, with 8 bases left in between. CDR3 nucleotide sequence: TGTGCCAGCAGCTTCGGCGGGGAAGAGACCCAGTACTTC. It translates to CASSFGGEETQYF. The whole variable domain, remainder taken from reference TRBV7-9 and TRBJ2-5, is DTGVSQNPRHKITKRGQNVTFRCDPISEHNRLYWYRQTLGQGPEFLTYFQNEAQLEKSRLLSDRFSAERPKGSFSTLEIQRTEQGDSAMYLCASSFGGEETQYFGPGTRLLVL.

This clonotype was seen a handful of times. The chain is built from TRBV6-5 and TRBJ2-7; unclear D gene. V was trimmed by 2 bases and J by 1 base, leaving 6 bases between them. The CDR3 runs to 13 residues. Per the germline V gene, CDR1 is MNHEY and CDR2 is SVGAGI. CDR3 residues: CASSYKGSYEQYV. The CDR3 DNA is TGTGCCAGCAGTTACAAGGGTTCCTACGAGCAGTACGTC.